This T cell receptor (beta chain) derives from a study of T cell repertoires in cytomegalovirus infection (dated by TCRdb to about 2019). Regarding the study in general: The HLA type of each donor mattered for the analysis, because public TCR beta signatures pointed to carriage of CMV infection along with the matching HLA type. General findings and caveats noted by the study authors: The ex vivo response was dominated by HLA-C-restricted CMV-specific TCR beta clonotypes, which also provided the single most frequent clonotype in two of eight donors. In both this cohort and an independent cohort of several hundred donors, the cumulative frequency of public TCR beta family members distinguished carriers of CMV infection plus the relevant HLA type.

This clonotype came up many times. No antigen is known for it. No base-level quality is on record; no much larger clone is a single base apart. The instrument was an Illumina HiSeq 1500. TCRdb reanalyzed the raw reads on its own, using fastp at Q25 for trimming and MiXCR for clone calling, and kept in-frame beta chains. For every CDR3 protein sequence, its rows merge into one entry that carries the most common genes and DNA. For this sample there are 250,000 or so distinct CDR3 sequences; roughly 10% appear just once. Over 13% of the sample lies in the top ten. At the junction V is shortened by 3 bases and J by 0 bases; bases outside the gene matches: 6. The CDR3 sequence holds 17 residues, the cysteine and phenylalanine included. Only CDR3 DNA remains: 51 bases, in frame from the first base. Per the germline V gene, MGHRA is the CDR1 and YSYEKL is the CDR2.

The sequence came from a human donor in good health (CMV status not recorded). Some clones in this sample may be carry-over from other donors' samples. The sample comprised PBMCs. The chain employs TRBV4-1 and TRBJ2-3, and TRBD2 aligns with 10 junction nucleotides. CDR3 sequence: CASSHHQLAGSTDTQYF. The sequenced DNA: TGCGCCAGCAGCCACCATCAACTAGCGGGAAGCACAGATACGCAGTATTTT.